A selection of T cell receptor beta chains follows, all from one sample in a study of blood T cell repertoires in COVID-19. Produced via immunoSEQ multiplex PCR; TCRdb's table is partial and in-frame only. The sample includes over 150,000 clones, 65% to 85% of them seen just once. What was sequenced was peripheral blood. All receptors come from a woman in her forties with COVID-19, enrolled during active disease. Both conserved end residues are trimmed from each CDR3.

ASSEGGTGRIEQF | TRBJ2-1 | TRBV6-1
ASSPPIGPEGNQPQH | TRBJ1-5 | TRBV18
ASSLVQATGELF | TRBJ2-2 | TRBV7-9
ASSFRPGGDIQY | TRBJ2-4 | TRBV27
ASSLVFRGDQPQH | TRBJ1-5 | TRBV19
ASSLQGDSTARELF | TRBJ2-2 | TRBV19
ASSDFGGSNSEQY | TRBJ2-7 | TRBV6-1
ASSLGWIGQPQH | TRBJ1-5 | TRBV27
ASSFRTGQNTEAF | TRBJ1-1 | TRBV19
ASSDRQGESEAF | TRBJ1-1 | TRBV6-1
GTGWETQY | TRBJ2-5 | TRBV7-9
ASRLGGAGGYT | TRBJ1-2 | TRBV6-6
ASSYGDRPYGYT | TRBJ1-2 | TRBV6-5
ASSTPGTGYDGYT | TRBJ1-2 | TRBV19
SVEDWPGQALREGYGYT | TRBJ1-2 | TRBV29-1
ASTSNPRGSYEQY | TRBJ2-7 | TRBV6-6
ASLNSYEQY | TRBJ2-7 | TRBV6-5
ASSSSYGYT | TRBJ1-2 | TRBV6-5
ASSSRREGNEQF | TRBJ2-1 | TRBV14
ASSGLAVNTGELF | TRBJ2-2 | TRBV18
ASSHQRGLTDTQY | TRBJ2-3 | TRBV28
ASSGSDPYGYT | TRBJ1-2 | TRBV9
ASSPPDRDGEAF | TRBJ1-1 | TRBV5-4
ASGFSPFGGGENEKLF | TRBJ1-4 | TRBV12-5
ASSHGTALTYGYT | TRBJ1-2 | TRBV6-5
ASRQGRARAF | TRBJ1-1 | TRBV6-5